This entry is about one TCR beta chain. Its specificity is not known. The ends were cut back, 6 bases at V and 5 bases at J, with 10 bases in the middle. CDR3 length: 13 amino acids. This sample is part of a study of T cell responses to AZD1222 COVID-19 vaccine. Turning to the study itself: Researchers grouped second doses given at about 4 or about 12 weeks into one pool.

Only in-frame clones appear in the TCRdb table, and some are missing; sequencing was by immunoSEQ multiplex PCR. The sample records 120,000 or so clones, 92% being singletons. General observations from the study: The donor group comprised mostly white British people and more females; the analysis possibly underestimated clonal diversity. Spike-specific TCR breadth and depth both grew after two AZD1222 doses. Variant regions that are unmutated are reportedly the target of nearly half of spike-specific TCRs.

The V call is TRBV12-3 or TRBV12-4, the J call TRBJ1-4, with D unclear. The sample consisted of peripheral blood, taken on day 0 of AZD1222 vaccination. This sequence was found in an adult in good health. This CDR3 is CASRKRVNEKLFF. The CDR3 DNA reads TGTGCCAGCAGGAAGAGGGTAAATGAAAAACTGTTTTTT.